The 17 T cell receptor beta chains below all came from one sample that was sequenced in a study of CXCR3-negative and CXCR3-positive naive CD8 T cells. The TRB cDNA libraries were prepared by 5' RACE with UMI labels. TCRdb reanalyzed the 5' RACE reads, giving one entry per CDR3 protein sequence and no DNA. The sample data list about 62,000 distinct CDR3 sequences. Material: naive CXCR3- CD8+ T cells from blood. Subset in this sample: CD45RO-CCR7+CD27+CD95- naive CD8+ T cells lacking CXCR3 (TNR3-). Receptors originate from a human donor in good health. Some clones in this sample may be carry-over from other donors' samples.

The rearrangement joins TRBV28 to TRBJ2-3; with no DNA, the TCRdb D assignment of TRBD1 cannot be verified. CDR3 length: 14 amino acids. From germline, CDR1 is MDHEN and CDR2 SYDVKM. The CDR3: CASSLGTGSGTQYF.

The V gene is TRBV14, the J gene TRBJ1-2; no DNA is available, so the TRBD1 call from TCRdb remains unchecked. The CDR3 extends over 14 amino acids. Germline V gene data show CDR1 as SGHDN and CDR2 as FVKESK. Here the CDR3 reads CASSQERGGDGYTF. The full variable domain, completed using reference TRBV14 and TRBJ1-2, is EAGVTQFPSHSVIEKGQTVTLRCDPISGHDNLYWYRRVMGKEIKFLLHFVKESKQDESGMPNNRFLAERTGGTYSTLKVQPAELEDSGVYFCASSQERGGDGYTFGSGTRLTVV.

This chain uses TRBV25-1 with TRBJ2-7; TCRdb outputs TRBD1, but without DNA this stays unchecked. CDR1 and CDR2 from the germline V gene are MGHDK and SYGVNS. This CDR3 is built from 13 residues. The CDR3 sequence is CASIGDTAYEQYF.

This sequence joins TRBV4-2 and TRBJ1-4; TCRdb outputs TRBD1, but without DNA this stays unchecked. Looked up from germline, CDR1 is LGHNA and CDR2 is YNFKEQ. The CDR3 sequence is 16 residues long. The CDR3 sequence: CASFPSLDRAHEKLFF.

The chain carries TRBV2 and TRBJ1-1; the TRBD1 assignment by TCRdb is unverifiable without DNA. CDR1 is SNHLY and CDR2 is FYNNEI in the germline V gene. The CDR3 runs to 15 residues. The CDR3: CASSVFGNPNTEAFF.

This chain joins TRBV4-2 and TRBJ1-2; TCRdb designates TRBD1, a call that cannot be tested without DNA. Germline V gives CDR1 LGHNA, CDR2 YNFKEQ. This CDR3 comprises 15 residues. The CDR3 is CASSQGQGVEVDYTF.

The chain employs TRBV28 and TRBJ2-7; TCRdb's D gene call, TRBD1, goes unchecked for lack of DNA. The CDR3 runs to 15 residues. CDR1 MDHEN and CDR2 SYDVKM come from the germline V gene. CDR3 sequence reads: CASSLWGQGSYEQYF. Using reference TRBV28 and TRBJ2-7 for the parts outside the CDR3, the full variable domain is DVKVTQSSRYLVKRTGEKVFLECVQDMDHENMFWYRQDPGLGLRLIYFSYDVKMKEKGDIPEGYSVSREKKERFSLILESASTNQTSMYLCASSLWGQGSYEQYFGPGTRLTVT.

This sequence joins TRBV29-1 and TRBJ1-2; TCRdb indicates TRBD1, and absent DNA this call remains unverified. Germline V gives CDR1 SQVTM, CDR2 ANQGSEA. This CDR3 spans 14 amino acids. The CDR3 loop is CSVETGGEYYGYTF. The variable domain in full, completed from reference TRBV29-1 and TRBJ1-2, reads SAVISQKPSRDICQRGTSLTIQCQVDSQVTMMFWYRQQPGQSLTLIATANQGSEATYESGFVIDKFPISRPNLTFSTLTVSNMSPEDSSIYLCSVETGGEYYGYTFGSGTRLTVV.

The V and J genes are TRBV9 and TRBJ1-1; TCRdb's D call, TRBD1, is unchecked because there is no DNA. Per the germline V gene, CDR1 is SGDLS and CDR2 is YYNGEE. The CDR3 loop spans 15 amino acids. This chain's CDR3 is CASTLRADMNTEAFF.

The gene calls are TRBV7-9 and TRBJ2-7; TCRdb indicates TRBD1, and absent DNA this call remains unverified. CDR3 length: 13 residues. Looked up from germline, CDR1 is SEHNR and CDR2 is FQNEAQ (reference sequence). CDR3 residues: CASSFDRGYEQYF.

This CDR3 is CSATPPPGAGEKLFF. V usage is TRBV20-1 and J usage is TRBJ1-4; TCRdb gives TRBD1 as the D gene, but with no DNA this cannot be confirmed. This CDR3 spans 15 amino acids. CDR1 and CDR2 from the germline V gene are DFQATT and SNEGSKA (reference sequence).

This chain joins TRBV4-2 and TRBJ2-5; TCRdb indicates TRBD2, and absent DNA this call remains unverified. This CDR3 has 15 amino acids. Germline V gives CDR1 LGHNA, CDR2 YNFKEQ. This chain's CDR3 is CASSQGISGWETQYF.

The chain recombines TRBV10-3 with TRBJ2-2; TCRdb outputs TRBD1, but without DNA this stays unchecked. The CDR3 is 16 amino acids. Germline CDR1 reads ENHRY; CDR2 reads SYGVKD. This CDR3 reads CAISDRGAANTGELFF.

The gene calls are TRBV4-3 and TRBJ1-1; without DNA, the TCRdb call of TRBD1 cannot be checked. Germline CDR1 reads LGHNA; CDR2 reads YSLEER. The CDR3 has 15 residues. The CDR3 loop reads CASSIYRGGDTEAFF.

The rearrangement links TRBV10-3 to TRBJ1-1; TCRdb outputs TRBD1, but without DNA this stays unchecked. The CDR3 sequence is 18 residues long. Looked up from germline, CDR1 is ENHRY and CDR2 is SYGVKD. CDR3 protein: CAISDPAGGDLMNTEAFF.

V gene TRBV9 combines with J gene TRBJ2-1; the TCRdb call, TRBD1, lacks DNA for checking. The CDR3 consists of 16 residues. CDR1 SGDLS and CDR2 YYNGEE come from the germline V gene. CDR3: CASSVRVGGNSNEQFF.

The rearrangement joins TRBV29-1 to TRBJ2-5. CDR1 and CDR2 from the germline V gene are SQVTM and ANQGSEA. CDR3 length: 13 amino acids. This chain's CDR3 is CSVDFSDEETQYF.